The rows below give T cell receptor beta chains drawn from one sample of a study of T cell responses to AZD1222 COVID-19 vaccine. Only in-frame clones appear in the TCRdb table, and some are missing; sequencing was by immunoSEQ multiplex PCR. This sample has under 150,000 clones, with around 90% found just once. The sample consisted of peripheral blood, taken on day 0 of AZD1222 vaccination. Receptor source: an adult in good health. CDR3s include the opening cysteine and the closing phenylalanine or tryptophan. The D gene is left open where the match is weak. Size is stated for part of the rows, as once, few or many counts, or as a class when the clone is expanded.

D	size	V	J	CDR3	DNA
TRBD2	NA	TRBV27	TRBJ2-1	CASSLRGLAAFF	TGTGCCAGCAGTTTAAGGGGACTAGCGGCGTTCTTC
TRBD2	once	TRBV7-9	TRBJ2-7	CASSRTSETYEQYF	TGTGCCAGCAGCCGGACTAGCGAGACCTACGAGCAGTACTTC
NA	NA	TRBV5-1	TRBJ1-2	CASSQGQLGYTF	TGCGCCAGCAGCCAAGGACAGCTTGGCTACACCTTC
TRBD2	NA	TRBV6-4	TRBJ2-3	CASSESSGGATDTQYF	TGTGCCAGCAGTGAATCTAGCGGGGGGGCCACAGATACGCAGTATTTT
TRBD2	few	TRBV4-1	TRBJ2-7	CASSQASRGGEQYF	TGCGCCAGCAGCCAGGCTTCTCGGGGGGGCGAGCAGTACTTC
NA	NA	TRBV5-1	TRBJ1-3	CASSPGSGNTIYF	TGCGCCAGCAGCCCCGGGTCTGGAAACACCATATATTTT
TRBD1	NA	TRBV4-1	TRBJ1-1	CASSPLVGQRNTEAFF	TGCGCCAGCAGCCCTCTAGTGGGACAGAGGAACACTGAAGCTTTCTTT
TRBD1	NA	TRBV18	TRBJ1-2	CASSRNRDRGSGYTF	TGTGCCAGCTCACGCAACCGGGACAGGGGATCTGGCTACACCTTC
TRBD1	NA	TRBV29-1	TRBJ1-2	CSATGTGGNGYTF	TGCAGCGCAACCGGGACAGGGGGCAATGGCTACACCTTC
TRBD1	NA	TRBV19	TRBJ1-1	CASRSQGARTEAFF	TGTGCCAGTAGATCCCAGGGGGCGCGTACTGAAGCTTTCTTT
NA	few	TRBV5-1	TRBJ1-1	CASSLAAGVNTEAFF	TGCGCCAGCAGCTTGGCCGCAGGGGTGAACACTGAAGCTTTCTTT
NA	once	TRBV10-3	TRBJ1-5	CAIAWDGNQPQHF	TGTGCCATCGCGTGGGACGGCAATCAGCCCCAGCATTTT
TRBD1	NA	TRBV6-5	TRBJ1-1	CASRTGWESEAFF	TGTGCCAGCAGGACAGGGTGGGAATCTGAAGCTTTCTTT
TRBD1	NA	TRBV7-9	TRBJ1-1	CASSADRVTEAFF	TGTGCCAGCAGCGCAGACAGGGTCACTGAAGCTTTCTTT
TRBD2	NA	TRBV6-1	TRBJ2-1	CASSGLAGGLTLDEQFF	TGTGCCAGCAGTGGACTAGCGGGAGGACTCACCTTGGATGAGCAGTTCTTC
TRBD2	NA	TRBV3-1/TRBV3-2	TRBJ2-7	CASSPGLAGGPEQYF	TGTGCCAGCAGCCCGGGACTAGCGGGAGGGCCCGAGCAGTACTTC
TRBD1	NA	TRBV5-8	TRBJ1-1	CASSRVRQGRTEAFF	TGTGCCAGCAGCAGGGTAAGACAGGGAAGGACTGAAGCTTTCTTT
TRBD1	NA	TRBV19	TRBJ1-5	CASSPDRWNQPQHF	TGTGCCAGTAGTCCGGACAGGTGGAATCAGCCCCAGCATTTT
TRBD2	NA	TRBV6-2/TRBV6-3	TRBJ2-1	CASSRLDSGLYNEQFF	TGTGCCAGCAGTCGCCTTGACTCGGGACTATACAATGAGCAGTTCTTC
TRBD2	NA	TRBV6-1	TRBJ2-2	CASSEGWGTTNTGELFF	TGTGCCAGCAGTGAAGGTTGGGGGACTACGAACACCGGGGAGCTGTTTTTT
TRBD1	once	TRBV28	TRBJ2-7	CASSSPYRGRASEQYF	TGTGCCAGCAGTTCTCCCTACAGGGGGCGCGCGAGCGAGCAGTACTTC
NA	NA	TRBV28	TRBJ2-3	CASITRQGRDTQYF	TGTGCCAGCATCACAAGGCAGGGGAGGGATACGCAGTATTTT
NA	once	TRBV10-3	TRBJ1-1	CAIAPESGDTEAFF	TGTGCCATCGCCCCGGAATCGGGGGACACTGAAGCTTTCTTT
NA	NA	TRBV18	TRBJ2-6	CASSPDSGAGANVLTF	TGTGCCAGCTCACCGGATTCAGGTGCTGGGGCCAACGTCCTGACTTTC
NA	NA	TRBV6-2/TRBV6-3	TRBJ2-7	CASSLWSTSEQYF	TGTGCCAGCAGTCTATGGAGTACGTCTGAGCAGTACTTC
NA	NA	TRBV4-2	TRBJ1-4	CASSQESQAATNEKLFF	TGTGCCAGCAGCCAAGAGTCGCAGGCTGCAACTAATGAAAAACTGTTTTTT
NA	NA	TRBV28	TRBJ1-2	CASSLYGAESNYGYTF	TGTGCCAGCAGTTTATACGGGGCCGAATCTAACTATGGCTACACCTTC
NA	few	TRBV3-1/TRBV3-2	TRBJ2-2	CASSQAGTPNTGELFF	TGTGCCAGCAGCCAAGCGGGGACACCGAACACCGGGGAGCTGTTTTTT
NA	NA	TRBV18	TRBJ1-4	CASSEGGRREKLFF	TGTGCCAGCTCGGAGGGGGGGCGAAGAGAAAAACTGTTTTTT
NA	NA	TRBV27	TRBJ1-2	CASSPDWGRDGYTF	TGTGCCAGCAGCCCCGATTGGGGAAGGGATGGCTACACCTTC
NA	NA	TRBV7-9	TRBJ1-1	CASSLGLRSMNTEAFF	TGTGCCAGCAGCTTAGGTCTTCGGTCTATGAACACTGAAGCTTTCTTT
NA	NA	TRBV19	TRBJ1-4	CASSIGETGRHEKLFF	TGTGCCAGTAGTATAGGGGAAACTGGGCGGCATGAAAAACTGTTTTTT
NA	NA	TRBV19	TRBJ1-2	CASSIAQANYGYTF	TGTGCCAGTAGTATAGCTCAAGCTAACTATGGCTACACCTTC
NA	once	TRBV6-5	TRBJ1-1	CASTLGQAGTEAFF	TGTGCCAGCACCCTTGGGCAGGCTGGCACTGAAGCTTTCTTT
NA	NA	TRBV7-2	TRBJ1-2	CASSLALDYGYTF	TGTGCCAGCAGCTTAGCGCTCGACTATGGCTACACCTTC